This T cell receptor (beta chain) comes out of a study of shared clonotypes between healthy human individuals. Naive CD8 cells lacked CD45RO, underwent positive selection for CCR7 and left out terminally differentiated effector memory CD45RA+ cells. The CDR3 is 19 residues long. Between the trimmed V and J ends, which lost 3 bases and 7 bases, there was a span of 31 bases. Per the germline V gene, CDR1 is LNHNV and CDR2 is YYDKDF (reference sequence). TCRdb's table, derived via immunoSEQ multiplex PCR, lists solely in-frame clones and lacks some. In the table there are about 680,000 clones, 90% to 95% of which are singletons.

This chain connects TRBV15 to TRBJ2-7; D possibly uses TRBD1 or TRBD2 (7 bases each). The TCR comes from a man aged 30 to 45 in good health. The specimen sequenced was naive CD8+ T cells sorted from blood. This CDR3 reads CATSRGTGTALIQGGEQYF. The CDR3 DNA reads as TGTGCCACCAGCAGGGGTACCGGGACAGCGCTTATTCAGGGGGGGGAGCAGTACTTC.